Given below is one T cell receptor (beta chain) in context. Per the study methods: Nucleated cell number was recorded as an estimate derived from reference gene primer amplification. Clones were read by immunoSEQ multiplex PCR, and TCRdb kept only the in-frame ones, dropping some. V and J calls and clone size are copied from that table; D and trimming were computed from the DNA. Among hundreds of thousands of clones listed, about nine tenths were seen once. The data originate from a study of blood T cell repertoires in COVID-19. Study-wide context: Sources were T cells, B-cell-depleted T cells, or PBMCs; the material itself was cDNA or gDNA.

Trimming took off 1 base at V and 6 bases at J, with 11 bases between the two ends. The germline V gene has CDR1 KGHDR and CDR2 SFDVKD. CDR3 length: 14 residues. The rearrangement links TRBV24-1 to TRBJ1-2; possible D gene TRBD1, 5 bases. The sequencing input was peripheral blood. This clonotype was sampled from a woman between 25 and 40 years old with active or convalescent COVID-19. CDR3 region: CATSDFSGHHGYTF. The CDR3 DNA sequence: TGTGCCACCAGTGATTTCTCAGGGCACCATGGCTACACCTTC.